This is a list of T cell receptor beta chains from one sample in a study of cytomegalovirus exposure and HLA in healthy donors. The protocol was immunoSEQ multiplex PCR, while the TCRdb copy is restricted to in-frame clones and leaves out a portion. The sample lists 130,000 to 150,000 clones, around 88% occurring once. The sample taken for sequencing was PBMCs. These receptors were obtained from a woman aged 18 to 35 in good health and CMV-seropositive. Each CDR3 is given with its conserved first and last residue. The D gene is left open where the match is weak. For some rows the clone size is stated as once, few or many, or as a class when expanded; others skip it.

DNA,CDR3,V,J,D,size
TGTGCCAGCAGCCCCTCCGGACAGGGGTACGAGCAGTACTTC,CASSPSGQGYEQYF,TRBV7-2,TRBJ2-7,TRBD1,.
TGTGTCAAAGGCAGACTAGCGGAGTCCTACGAGCAGTACTTC,CVKGRLAESYEQYF,TRBV25-1,TRBJ2-7,TRBD2,.
TGTGCCAGCAGCGATGGACTAGCGGTATACAATGAGCAGTTCTTC,CASSDGLAVYNEQFF,TRBV9,TRBJ2-1,TRBD2,.
TGCGCCAGCAGCCGACAGGGGAGGGCGGGCGAGCAGTACTTC,CASSRQGRAGEQYF,TRBV5-1,TRBJ2-7,.,.
TGTGCCTGGAGTTGGGACAAGAACACTGAAGCTTTCTTT,CAWSWDKNTEAFF,TRBV30,TRBJ1-1,.,.
TGTGCCAGCAGCGCCCATCAGGGGACAGGGATCCATGAGCAGTTCTTC,CASSAHQGTGIHEQFF,TRBV7-8,TRBJ2-1,TRBD1,.
TGTGCCAGCAGTGACAGGAGTCTCACTGAAGCTTTCTTT,CASSDRSLTEAFF,TRBV28,TRBJ1-1,.,.
TGTGCTAGCAGCCAAGGGACAGGTGGGCAGACCCAGTACTTC,CASSQGTGGQTQYF,TRBV7-7,TRBJ2-5,TRBD1,.
TGCAGTGCTGGGAGTGGCTACACCTTC,CSAGSGYTF,TRBV20-1,TRBJ1-2,.,.
TGTGCCAGCAGCGTAGATCCCACAGATTTGGCCTATAATTCACCCCTCCACTTT,CASSVDPTDLAYNSPLHF,TRBV9,TRBJ1-6,.,.
TGTGCCAGCAGTTTGGTCCTAGGACAGATATTAGTTTTTGGTACGCAGTATTTT,CASSLVLGQILVFGTQYF,TRBV28,TRBJ2-3,.,.
TGTGCCAGCAGCTTAGCGGGGGGCGACACCGGGGAGCTGTTTTTT,CASSLAGGDTGELFF,TRBV11-2,TRBJ2-2,.,.
TGTGCCAGTAGTTACTCGACAACCGGGGAGCTGTTTTTT,CASSYSTTGELFF,TRBV19,TRBJ2-2,.,.
TGTGCCAGCAGTGAAGCGGAGGGAGCGAGTGGCTATGGCTACACCTTC,CASSEAEGASGYGYTF,TRBV2,TRBJ1-2,.,few
TGTGCCAGCAGTCCCCGGACTAGCGGCGAGCAGTTCTTC,CASSPRTSGEQFF,TRBV2,TRBJ2-1,TRBD2,.
TGTGCCAGCAGTCGGAGGACAGAAGACGAGCAGTACTTC,CASSRRTEDEQYF,TRBV2,TRBJ2-7,.,.
TGCAGCGTAGCGCTTCCGGGACAGGGAGTAACCGGGGAGCTGTTTTTT,CSVALPGQGVTGELFF,TRBV29-1,TRBJ2-2,TRBD1,.
TGTGCCAGCAGCTTGGAGACTAGCGGGGGCAATGAGCAGTTCTTC,CASSLETSGGNEQFF,TRBV5-4,TRBJ2-1,TRBD2,.
TGCGCCAGCAGCTTTTCGGGAGTCCAAGAGACCCAGTACTTC,CASSFSGVQETQYF,TRBV5-1,TRBJ2-5,.,.
TGCGCCAGCAGCTTGACCGTCAGAGGTAACGGGGAGCTGTTTTTT,CASSLTVRGNGELFF,TRBV5-1,TRBJ2-2,.,.
TGCAGCGTTGAAGAATACACAGGGTATGGAGCTTTCTTT,CSVEEYTGYGAFF,TRBV29-1,TRBJ1-1,.,once
TGTGCCAGCAGCGTAGGGGGCTCAACTAATGAAAAACTGTTTTTT,CASSVGGSTNEKLFF,TRBV9,TRBJ1-4,.,.
TGCGCCAGCAGCCCTGGAGGGACTAGCAATCAGCCCCAGCATTTT,CASSPGGTSNQPQHF,TRBV5-1,TRBJ1-5,.,.
TGTGCCAGCAGTGATGTCGTAGGGGGACGTTTTTACGAGCAGTACTTC,CASSDVVGGRFYEQYF,TRBV6-1,TRBJ2-7,.,.
TGTGCCAGCAGTTCGGGGGGGGCGGACAATGAGCAGTTCTTC,CASSSGGADNEQFF,TRBV28,TRBJ2-1,TRBD2,.
TGTGCCAGCAGCTTATCGGGAGGCAGGAACATTCAGTACTTC,CASSLSGGRNIQYF,TRBV11-2,TRBJ2-4,TRBD2,.
TGTGCCAGCAGTCAACGGACAGGACACTCCTACAATGAGCAGTTCTTC,CASSQRTGHSYNEQFF,TRBV28,TRBJ2-1,TRBD1,few
TGTGCCAGCAGTCTCCGACTAGAGCTCGAGCAGTACTTC,CASSLRLELEQYF,TRBV11-2,TRBJ2-7,.,few
TGCGCCAGCGCTGCCGGGGAACCCGGAAACACCATATATTTT,CASAAGEPGNTIYF,TRBV5-1,TRBJ1-3,.,.
TGCAGCGTTACGGGACAGGGGTCGAGTGGCAATCAGCCCCAGCATTTT,CSVTGQGSSGNQPQHF,TRBV29-1,TRBJ1-5,TRBD1,.
TGTGCCAGCAGCCACCGACCGGGACAGGGCTCCCTTAACTATGGCTACACCTTC,CASSHRPGQGSLNYGYTF,TRBV5-4,TRBJ1-2,TRBD1,once
TGTGCCTGGAGTGTGTTCAGGGTATCGACTAATGAAAAACTGTTTTTT,CAWSVFRVSTNEKLFF,TRBV30,TRBJ1-4,.,once
TGCGCCAGCAGCCAGGCCCCTGTCTACGAGCAGTACTTC,CASSQAPVYEQYF,TRBV4-1,TRBJ2-7,.,.
TGTGCCAGCGACAGGGGGGCCGGGGAGCTGTTTTTT,CASDRGAGELFF,TRBV5-6,TRBJ2-2,TRBD1,.